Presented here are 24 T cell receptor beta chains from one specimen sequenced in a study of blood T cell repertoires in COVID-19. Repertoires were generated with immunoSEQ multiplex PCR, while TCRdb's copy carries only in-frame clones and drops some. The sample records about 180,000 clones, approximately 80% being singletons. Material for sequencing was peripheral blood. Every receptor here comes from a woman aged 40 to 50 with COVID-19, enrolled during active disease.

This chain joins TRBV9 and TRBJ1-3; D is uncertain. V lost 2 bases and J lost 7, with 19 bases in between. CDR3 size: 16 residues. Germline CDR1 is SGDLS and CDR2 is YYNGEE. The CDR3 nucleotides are TGTGCCAGCAGCGTTTATGACCAGAGGAAGGTGAACACCATATATTTT. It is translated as CASSVYDQRKVNTIYF.

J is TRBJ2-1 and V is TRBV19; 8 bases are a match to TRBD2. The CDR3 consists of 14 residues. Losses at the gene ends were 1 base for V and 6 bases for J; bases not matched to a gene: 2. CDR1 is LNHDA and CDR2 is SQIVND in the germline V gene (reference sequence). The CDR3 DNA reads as TGTGCCAGTAGTATAGCAGCGGGAGTCAATGAGCAGTTCTTC. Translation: CASSIAAGVNEQFF. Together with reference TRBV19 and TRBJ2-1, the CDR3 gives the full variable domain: DGGITQSPKYLFRKEGQNVTLSCEQNLNHDAMYWYRQDPGQGLRLIYYSQIVNDFQKGDIAEGYSVSREKKESFPLTVTSAQKNPTAFYLCASSIAAGVNEQFFGPGTRLTVL.

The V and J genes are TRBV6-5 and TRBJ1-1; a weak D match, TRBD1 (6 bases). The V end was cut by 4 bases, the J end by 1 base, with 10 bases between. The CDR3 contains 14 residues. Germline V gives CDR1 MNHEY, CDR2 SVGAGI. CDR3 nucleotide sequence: TGTGCCAGCAGTTCCCTAGGGGGGAACACTGAAGCTTTCTTT. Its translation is CASSSLGGNTEAFF.

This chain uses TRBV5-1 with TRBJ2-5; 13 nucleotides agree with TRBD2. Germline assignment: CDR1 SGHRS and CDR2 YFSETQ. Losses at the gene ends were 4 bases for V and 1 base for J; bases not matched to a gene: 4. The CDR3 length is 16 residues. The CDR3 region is CASSKGLAGPQETQYF. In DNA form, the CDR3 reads TGCGCCAGCAGCAAGGGACTAGCGGGGCCCCAAGAGACCCAGTACTTC.

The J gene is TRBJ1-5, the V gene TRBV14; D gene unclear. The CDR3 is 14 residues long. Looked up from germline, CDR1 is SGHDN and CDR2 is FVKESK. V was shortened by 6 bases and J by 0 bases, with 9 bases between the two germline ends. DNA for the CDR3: TGTGCCAGCAGACAATTATATAGCAATCAGCCCCAGCATTTT. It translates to CASRQLYSNQPQHF. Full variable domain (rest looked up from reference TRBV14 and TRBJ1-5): EAGVTQFPSHSVIEKGQTVTLRCDPISGHDNLYWYRRVMGKEIKFLLHFVKESKQDESGMPNNRFLAERTGGTYSTLKVQPAELEDSGVYFCASRQLYSNQPQHFGDGTRLSIL.

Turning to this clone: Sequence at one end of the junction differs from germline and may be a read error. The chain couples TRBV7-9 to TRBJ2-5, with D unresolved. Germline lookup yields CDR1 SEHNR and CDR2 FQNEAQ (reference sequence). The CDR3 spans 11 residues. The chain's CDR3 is CVSVSQETQYF. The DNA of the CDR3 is TGTGTCAGCGTCTCTCAAGAGACCCAGTACTTC.

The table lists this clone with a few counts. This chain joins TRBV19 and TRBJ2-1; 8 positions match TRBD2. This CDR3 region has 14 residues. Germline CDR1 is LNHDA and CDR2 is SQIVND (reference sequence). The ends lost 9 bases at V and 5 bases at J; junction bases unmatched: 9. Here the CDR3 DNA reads TGTGCCAGCAACGGGGGGGTAGCGGACAATGAGCAGTTCTTC. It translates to CASNGGVADNEQFF.

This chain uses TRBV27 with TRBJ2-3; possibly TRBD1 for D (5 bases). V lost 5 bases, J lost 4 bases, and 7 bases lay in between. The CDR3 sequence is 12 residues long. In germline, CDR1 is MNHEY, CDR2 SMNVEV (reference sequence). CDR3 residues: CASSRQPDTQYF. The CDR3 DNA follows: TGTGCCAGCAGTAGACAGCCAGATACGCAGTATTTT.

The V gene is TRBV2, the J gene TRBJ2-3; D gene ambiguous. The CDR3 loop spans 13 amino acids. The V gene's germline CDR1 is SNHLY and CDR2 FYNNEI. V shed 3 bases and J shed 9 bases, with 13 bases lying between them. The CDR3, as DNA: TGTGCCAGCAGTGATGTCGGTGAGCTAACGCAGTATTTT. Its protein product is CASSDVGELTQYF.

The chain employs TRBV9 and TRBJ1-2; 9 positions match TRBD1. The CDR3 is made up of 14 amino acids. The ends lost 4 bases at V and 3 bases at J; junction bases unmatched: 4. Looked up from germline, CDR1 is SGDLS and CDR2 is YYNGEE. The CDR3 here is CASSPGQGYYGYTF. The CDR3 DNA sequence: TGTGCCAGCAGCCCGGGACAGGGCTACTATGGCTACACCTTC.

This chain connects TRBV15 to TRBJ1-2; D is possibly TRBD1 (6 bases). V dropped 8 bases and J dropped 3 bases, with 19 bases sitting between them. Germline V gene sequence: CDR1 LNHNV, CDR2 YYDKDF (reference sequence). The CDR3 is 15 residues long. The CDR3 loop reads CATSERTAAYYGYTF. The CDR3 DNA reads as TGTGCCACCTCAGAAAGGACAGCAGCTTACTATGGCTACACCTTC.

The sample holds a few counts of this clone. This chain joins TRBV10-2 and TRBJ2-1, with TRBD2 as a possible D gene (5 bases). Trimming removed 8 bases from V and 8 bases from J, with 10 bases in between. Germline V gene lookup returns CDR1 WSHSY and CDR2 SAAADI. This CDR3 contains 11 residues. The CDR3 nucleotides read TGCGCCAGCCAGACTATGTATGAGCAGTTCTTC. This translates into CASQTMYEQFF.

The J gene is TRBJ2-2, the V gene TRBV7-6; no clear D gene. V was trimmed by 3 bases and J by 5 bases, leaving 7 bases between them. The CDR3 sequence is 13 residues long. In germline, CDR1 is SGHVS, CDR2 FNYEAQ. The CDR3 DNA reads TGTGCCAGCAGCTTTATTTTGACCGGGGAGCTGTTTTTT. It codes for CASSFILTGELFF.

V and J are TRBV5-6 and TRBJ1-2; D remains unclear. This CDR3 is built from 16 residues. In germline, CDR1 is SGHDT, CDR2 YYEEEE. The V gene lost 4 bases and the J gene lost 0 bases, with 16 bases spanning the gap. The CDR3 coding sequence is TGTGCCAGCAGCGGCTCGTCGGAGCCGACTAACTATGGCTACACCTTC. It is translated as CASSGSSEPTNYGYTF.

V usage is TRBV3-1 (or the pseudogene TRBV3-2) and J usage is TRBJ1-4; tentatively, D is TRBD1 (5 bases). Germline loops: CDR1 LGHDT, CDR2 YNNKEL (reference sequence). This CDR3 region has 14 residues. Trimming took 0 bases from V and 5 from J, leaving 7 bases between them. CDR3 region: CASSQEQENEKLFF. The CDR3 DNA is TGTGCCAGCAGCCAAGAACAGGAGAATGAAAAACTGTTTTTT.

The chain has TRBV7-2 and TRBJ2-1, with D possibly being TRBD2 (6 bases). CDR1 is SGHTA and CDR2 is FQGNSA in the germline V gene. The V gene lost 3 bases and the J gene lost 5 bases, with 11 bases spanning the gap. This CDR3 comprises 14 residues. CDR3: CASSFPAGNNEQFF. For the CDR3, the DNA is TGTGCCAGCAGCTTCCCGGCGGGGAACAATGAGCAGTTCTTC. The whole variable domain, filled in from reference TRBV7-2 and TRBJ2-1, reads GAGVSQSPSNKVTEKGKDVELRCDPISGHTALYWYRQSLGQGLEFLIYFQGNSAPDKSGLPSDRFSAERTGGSVSTLTIQRTQQEDSAVYLCASSFPAGNNEQFFGPGTRLTVL.

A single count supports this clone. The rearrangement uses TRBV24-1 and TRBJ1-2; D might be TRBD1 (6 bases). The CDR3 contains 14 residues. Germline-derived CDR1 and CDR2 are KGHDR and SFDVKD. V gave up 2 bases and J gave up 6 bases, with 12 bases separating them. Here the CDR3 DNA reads TGTGCCACCAGTGATTACAGGGAGTCAAATGGCTACACCTTC. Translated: CATSDYRESNGYTF.

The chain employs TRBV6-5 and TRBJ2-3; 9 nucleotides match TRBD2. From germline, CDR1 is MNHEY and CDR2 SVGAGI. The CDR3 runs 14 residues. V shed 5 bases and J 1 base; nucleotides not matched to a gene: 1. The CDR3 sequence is CASSKRGGTDTQYF. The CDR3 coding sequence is TGTGCCAGCAGTAAGCGGGGGGGCACAGATACGCAGTATTTT.

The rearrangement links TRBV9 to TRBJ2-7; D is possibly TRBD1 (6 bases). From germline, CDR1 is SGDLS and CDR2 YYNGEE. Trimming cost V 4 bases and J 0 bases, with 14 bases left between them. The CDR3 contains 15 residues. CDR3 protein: CASSLRDTGSYEQYF. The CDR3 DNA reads TGTGCCAGCAGCCTCCGGGACACCGGCTCCTACGAGCAGTACTTC.

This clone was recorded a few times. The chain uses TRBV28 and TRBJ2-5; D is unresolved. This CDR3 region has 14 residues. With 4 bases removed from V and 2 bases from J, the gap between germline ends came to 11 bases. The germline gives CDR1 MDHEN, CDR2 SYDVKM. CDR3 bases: TGTGCCAGCAGTTCACCGCGCGATCAAGAGACCCAGTACTTC. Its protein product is CASSSPRDQETQYF. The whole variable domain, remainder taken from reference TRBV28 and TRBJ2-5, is DVKVTQSSRYLVKRTGEKVFLECVQDMDHENMFWYRQDPGLGLRLIYFSYDVKMKEKGDIPEGYSVSREKKERFSLILESASTNQTSMYLCASSSPRDQETQYFGPGTRLLVL.

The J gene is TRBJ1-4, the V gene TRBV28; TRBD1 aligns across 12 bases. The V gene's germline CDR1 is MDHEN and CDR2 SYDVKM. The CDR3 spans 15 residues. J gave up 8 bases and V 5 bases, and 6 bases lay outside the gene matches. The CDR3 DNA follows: TGTGCCAGCAGTACCGCCGGGACAGGGGGCGAAAAACTGTTTTTT. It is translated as CASSTAGTGGEKLFF.

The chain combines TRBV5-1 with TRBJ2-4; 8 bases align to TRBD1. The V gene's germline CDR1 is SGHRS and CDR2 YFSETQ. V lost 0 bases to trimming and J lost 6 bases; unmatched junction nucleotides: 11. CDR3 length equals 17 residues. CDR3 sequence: CASSLGPQGAGSNIQYF. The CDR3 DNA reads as TGCGCCAGCAGCTTGGGTCCGCAGGGGGCTGGATCAAACATTCAGTACTTC.

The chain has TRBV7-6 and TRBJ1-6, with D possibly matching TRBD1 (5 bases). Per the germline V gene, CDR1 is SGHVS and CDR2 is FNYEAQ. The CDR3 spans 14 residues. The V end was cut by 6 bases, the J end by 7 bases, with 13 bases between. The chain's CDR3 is CASRPGGLNSPLHF. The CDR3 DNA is TGTGCCAGCAGACCCGGGGGGTTAAATTCACCCCTCCACTTT. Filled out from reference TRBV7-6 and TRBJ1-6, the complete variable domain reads GAGVSQSPRYKVTKRGQDVALRCDPISGHVSLYWYRQALGQGPEFLTYFNYEAQQDKSGLPNDRFSAERPEGSISTLTIQRTEQRDSAMYRCASRPGGLNSPLHFGNGTRLTVT.

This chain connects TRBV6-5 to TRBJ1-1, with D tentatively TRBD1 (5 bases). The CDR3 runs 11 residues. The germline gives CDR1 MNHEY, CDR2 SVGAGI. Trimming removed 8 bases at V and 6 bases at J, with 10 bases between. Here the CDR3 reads CASGRDAEAFF. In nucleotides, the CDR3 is TGTGCCAGCGGGCGGGACGCTGAAGCTTTCTTT.